This is a list of T cell receptor beta chains from one sample in a study of Graves' ophthalmopathy and Graves' hyperthyroidism. Each CDR3 protein gets one entry after TCRdb re-called the multiplex PCR reads with MiXCR. This repertoire shows almost 750,000 distinct CDR3 sequences, approximately 40% found once; its top ten account for roughly 45%. Specimen: peripheral blood. These TCRs come from an adult man with Graves' ophthalmopathy. The CDR3 runs from the conserved cysteine through the conserved F or W. A D gene is named only where the DNA matches it firmly.

d_call | v_call | cdr3_length | cdr3_aa
TRBD2 | TRBV12-3/TRBV12-4 | 17 | CASSSSGTSGIGRAQYF
. | TRBV2 | 15 | CASREGPMNTGELFF
TRBD1 | TRBV9 | 15 | CASSATGYNTGELFF
. | TRBV29-1 | 12 | CSVAEGSYEQYF
TRBD1 | TRBV7-9 | 16 | CASSPRQGRYTGELFF
TRBD1 | TRBV10-1 | 13 | CASSEDRGSPLHF
. | TRBV20-1 | 15 | CSGRDRGWTNYGYTF
. | TRBV19 | 15 | CASSAREPNTGELFF
. | TRBV13 | 17 | CASSLRLPQGTNYGYTF
. | TRBV25-1 | 15 | CASSEGLHSGNTIYF
TRBD2 | TRBV12-3/TRBV12-4 | 17 | CASSGGTSGGTFGELFF
. | TRBV20-1 | 12 | CSASRQQETQYF
TRBD1 | TRBV10-3 | 15 | CAIRGQGSGNYGYTF
. | TRBV7-2 | 16 | CASSHSVRQSLNEQYF
TRBD1 | TRBV19 | 15 | CASSIGTGDDNEQFF
TRBD1 | TRBV12-3/TRBV12-4 | 13 | CASSQGQGDTIYF
. | TRBV7-9 | 12 | CASSYGVGTQYF
TRBD1 | TRBV7-2 | 13 | CARGTGDGYGYTF
. | TRBV7-9 | 15 | CASSLEGFVNEKLFF
. | TRBV2 | 13 | CASASTRGGKQYF
. | TRBV25-1 | 14 | CAGSRGSNNSPLHF
TRBD2 | TRBV28 | 15 | CASKSGTSGRGEQYF
TRBD1 | TRBV20-1 | 13 | CSVHRDRDYEQYF
. | TRBV6-4 | 14 | CASTGSGGNTEAFF
. | TRBV15 | 14 | CATSSLDVLRTQYF
TRBD1 | TRBV7-9 | 14 | CASSLGGTAGEQYF
. | TRBV25-1 | 14 | CASSFGPGANVLTF
TRBD1 | TRBV29-1 | 15 | CSVEVGDRGIYGYTF
TRBD1 | TRBV24-1 | 17 | CASRIGQGAWDATEAFF
. | TRBV7-9 | 18 | CASSLVGRQQATNEKLFF
. | TRBV29-1 | 12 | CSVGQAGHEQYF
. | TRBV5-6 | 17 | CASSRGRGYAYRETQYF
TRBD2 | TRBV5-1 | 15 | CASSALAGDTDTQYF
TRBD2 | TRBV4-3 | 14 | CASSQETSLETQYF
. | TRBV15 | 14 | CATSRFGQNYEQYF
. | TRBV29-1 | 12 | CSVGGANEKLFF
. | TRBV29-1 | 12 | CSFLGGTDTQYF
. | TRBV29-1 | 12 | CSVDRGEGGYTF
. | TRBV10-2 | 16 | CASSESGLSAYNEQFF
. | TRBV2 | 13 | CASNRLGNTEAFF
. | TRBV30 | 13 | CAWSGEVNTEAFF
. | TRBV10-3 | 13 | CAISESRGSGYTF
. | TRBV16 | 14 | CASSQSRGVKEQYF
TRBD1 | TRBV10-3 | 14 | CAISDSGTGVGYTF
. | TRBV10-1 | 14 | CASRVSRVNQPQHF
. | TRBV5-1 | 16 | CASSLAGPSSGNTIYF
. | TRBV5-1 | 12 | CASSPALYEQYF
TRBD1 | TRBV15 | 15 | CATSRDWGTAYGYTF
. | TRBV20-1 | 12 | CSVRDTATRQYF
TRBD1 | TRBV20-1 | 14 | CSAIEGGDGNTTYF